This T cell receptor (beta chain) was identified during a study of blood T cells in healthy people across ages. The CDR3 spans 15 residues. The junction had 5 bases not matched to a gene; V was cut back by 1 base and J by 5 bases. This clonotype turned up a few times. Primed by a sample-barcoded 5' primer and a J-beta primer mix, a second PCR proceeded for roughly 7 to 12 cycles. From the 5' RACE reads, TCRdb called clonotypes with MiXCR, one entry per CDR3 protein. The table records around 940,000 distinct CDR3 sequences, roughly 51% of them present only once. The clonotype comes from a woman aged 60 to 75 in good health. The genes are TRBV12-3 or TRBV12-4 and TRBJ1-1; 9 bases agree with TRBD1. Sequenced sample: blood. The CDR3: CASSLGIGQGTEAFF. Written as DNA, the CDR3 is TGTGCCAGCAGTTTAGGTATAGGACAGGGGACTGAAGCTTTCTTT.